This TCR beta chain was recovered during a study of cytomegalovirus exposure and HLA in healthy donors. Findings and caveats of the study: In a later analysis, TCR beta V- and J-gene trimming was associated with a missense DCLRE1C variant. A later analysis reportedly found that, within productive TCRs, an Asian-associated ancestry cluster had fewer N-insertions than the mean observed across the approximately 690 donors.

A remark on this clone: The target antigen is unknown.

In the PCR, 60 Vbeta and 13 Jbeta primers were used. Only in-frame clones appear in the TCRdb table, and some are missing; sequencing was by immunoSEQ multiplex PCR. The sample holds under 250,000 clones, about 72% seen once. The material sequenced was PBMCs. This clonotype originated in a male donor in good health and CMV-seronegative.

The CDR3 sequence is CASSLRQTEETQYF. The CDR3 coding sequence is TGTGCCAGCAGCTTACGACAAACTGAAGAGACCCAGTACTTC. This chain connects TRBV7-8 to TRBJ2-5; unclear D gene. The CDR3 is 14 amino acids. V shed 2 bases and J shed 3 bases, with 10 bases lying between them. CDR1 and CDR2 (germline): SGHVS, FQNEAQ.